Following are 27 T cell receptor beta chains from one sample sequenced in a study of blood T cells in healthy people across ages. A second about 7 to 11 cycle PCR used barcoded and J-beta primers. TCRdb reprocessed the 5' RACE reads with MiXCR, giving one entry per CDR3 protein. The sample has about 1,500,000 distinct CDR3 sequences, 42% seen once. Source material: blood. The receptors were sampled from a woman in her late teens or twenties in good health.

This chain connects TRBV20-1 to TRBJ2-3, with TRBD2 identical over 11 bases. The CDR3 runs to 15 residues. The germline CDR1 and CDR2 sequences are DFQATT and SNEGSKA (reference sequence). J lost 2 bases, V lost 1 base, and 2 bases had no gene match. The CDR3 DNA is TGCAGTGCTAGAGTAGCGGGGGGGAACACAGATACGCAGTATTTT. It specifies CSARVAGGNTDTQYF.

This clonotype was detected a few times. The chain joins TRBV6-1 to TRBJ1-2; D is perhaps TRBD1 (5 bases). V was cut by 3 bases and J by 5 bases, with 19 bases left in between. Germline lookup yields CDR1 MNHNS and CDR2 SASEGT. This CDR3 spans 16 amino acids. In nucleotides, the CDR3 is TGTGCCAGCAGTGAGCCCGGGACGGCGGGCAGTTATGGCTACACCTTC. Translating it yields CASSEPGTAGSYGYTF.

On this clonotype itself: A read error may explain this, as a much larger clone is one base away. V and J are TRBV20-1 and TRBJ2-7, with D possibly being TRBD2 (5 bases). Germline-derived CDR1 and CDR2 are DFQATT and SNEGSKA (reference sequence). This CDR3 is built from 13 residues. Between the trimmed V and J ends, which lost 5 bases and 7 bases, there was a span of 18 bases. The CDR3 DNA sequence: TGCAGTGCTTCTAGGACTGGTTACAATGAGCAGTACTTC. Translation: CSASRTGYNEQYF.

V gene TRBV9 combines with J gene TRBJ2-3; TRBD2 matches 7 bases. This CDR3 has 15 amino acids. Trimming cost V 2 bases and J 0 bases; bases outside gene matches: 3. Germline lookup yields CDR1 SGDLS and CDR2 YYNGEE. The CDR3 DNA reads TGTGCCAGCAGCGTGAGCGGGATCAGCACAGATACGCAGTATTTT. Amino acids: CASSVSGISTDTQYF.

The rearrangement joins TRBV28 to TRBJ2-5, with D perhaps TRBD2 (5 bases). Germline loops: CDR1 MDHEN, CDR2 SYDVKM. This CDR3 is 10 amino acids long. The ends were cut back, 6 bases at V and 11 bases at J, with 10 bases in the middle. CDR3 sequence: CASSEWEQYF. The CDR3 bases are TGTGCCAGCAGCGAATGGGAGCAGTACTTC.

The V call is TRBV4-1, the J call TRBJ2-7; tentative D call: TRBD1 (6 bases). V was cut by 1 base and J by 3 bases, with 16 bases left in between. The CDR3 runs 16 residues. Germline assignment: CDR1 MGHRA and CDR2 YSYEKL. The CDR3 DNA sequence: TGCGCCAGCAGCCAAGTGGGGGCGCCACCATACTACGAGCAGTACTTC. It specifies CASSQVGAPPYYEQYF.

This clonotype was recorded a few times. This chain links TRBV9 with TRBJ2-3; 11 bases line up with TRBD2. The CDR3 covers 16 residues. Germline V gene lookup returns CDR1 SGDLS and CDR2 YYNGEE. The J segment lost 2 bases and the V segment lost 3 bases, leaving 5 bases of the junction unmatched. CDR3 coding DNA: TGTGCCAGCAGCGAGGGACTAGCGGCCTACACAGATACGCAGTATTTT. Protein: CASSEGLAAYTDTQYF.

This clonotype was observed at least ten times. The chain recombines TRBV7-2 with TRBJ2-3; D remains ambiguous. Germline CDR1 SGHTA, CDR2 FQGNSA. Trimming shortened V by 1 base and J by 6 bases, and 8 bases separated the two germline ends. This CDR3 has 13 residues. The CDR3 nucleotides are TGTGCCAGCAGCTTAGGCGAGACGGATACGCAGTATTTT. This encodes CASSLGETDTQYF. The full variable domain, rest sourced from reference TRBV7-2 and TRBJ2-3, is GAGVSQSPSNKVTEKGKDVELRCDPISGHTALYWYRQSLGQGLEFLIYFQGNSAPDKSGLPSDRFSAERTGGSVSTLTIQRTQQEDSAVYLCASSLGETDTQYFGPGTRLTVL.

As regards this clonotype: One end of the junction is discordant with germline, which a read error may explain. The chain joins TRBV20-1 to TRBJ1-6; D gene unclear. Germline CDR1 reads DFQATT; CDR2 reads SNEGSKA (reference sequence). This CDR3 has 15 amino acids. CDR3 DNA sequence: TGCAGTGCTGGAGAGGCCAGAAGCGATAATTCACCCCTCCACTTT. This sequence encodes CSAGEARSDNSPLHF.

The J gene is TRBJ2-5, the V gene TRBV11-3, with unresolved D. Germline CDR1 and CDR2: SGHNT and YENEEA. The V end was cut by 1 base, the J end by 1 base, with 10 bases between. The CDR3 length is 15 residues. CDR3 DNA: TGTGCCAGCAGCTTAGGTTGGCAAAGCCAAGAGACCCAGTACTTC. It translates to CASSLGWQSQETQYF.

The gene calls are TRBV7-9 and TRBJ2-7; 9 bases are a match to TRBD2. CDR3 length: 15 amino acids. From germline, CDR1 is SEHNR and CDR2 FQNEAQ (reference sequence). V shed 4 bases and J 2 bases; nucleotides not matched to a gene: 6. The CDR3 loop reads CASSSPSGDPYEQYF. The CDR3 bases are TGTGCCAGCAGCTCCCCTAGCGGGGACCCCTACGAGCAGTACTTC.

This clonotype was recorded a few times. J is TRBJ2-5 and V is TRBV7-9; 7 nucleotides agree with TRBD1. This CDR3 is 15 amino acids long. J lost 2 bases, V lost 4 bases, and 7 bases had no gene match. Germline V gene sequence: CDR1 SEHNR, CDR2 FQNEAQ (reference sequence). CDR3 sequence: CASSSWGTAQETQYF. The CDR3 nucleotides are TGTGCCAGCAGCTCGTGGGGGACAGCACAAGAGACCCAGTACTTC.

On this clonotype itself: This may come from a read error, since a much larger clone is one base off. This sequence joins TRBV12-3 or TRBV12-4 and TRBJ2-3, with 8 bases matching TRBD2. Trimming removed 6 bases from V and 1 base from J; junction bases left unmatched: 3. The CDR3 spans 14 residues. The CDR3 DNA reads TGTGCCAGCAGGCGGGAGGCCGGCACAGATACGCAGTATTTT. Translation: CASRREAGTDTQYF.

The V gene is TRBV9, the J gene TRBJ2-1, with D hard to call. Trimming took off 4 bases at V and 8 bases at J, with 16 bases between the two ends. The CDR3 contains 14 residues. Germline loops: CDR1 SGDLS, CDR2 YYNGEE. For the CDR3, the DNA is TGTGCCAGCAGCCCCAGACCCTTAGAAGATGAGCAGTTCTTC. This sequence encodes CASSPRPLEDEQFF.

This clonotype has just a few counts. The rearrangement links TRBV5-1 to TRBJ2-1, with D uncertain. V was shortened by 3 bases and J by 0 bases, with 13 bases between the two germline ends. This CDR3 is 16 amino acids long. CDR1 SGHRS and CDR2 YFSETQ come from the germline V gene. As DNA, the CDR3 is TGCGCCAGCAGCTGGGTCCCCGTTAGCTCCTACAATGAGCAGTTCTTC. Its translation is CASSWVPVSSYNEQFF.

This clonotype was observed a few times. The gene calls are TRBV20-1 and TRBJ1-2; D not certain. The CDR3 length is 13 residues. Per germline, CDR1 DFQATT and CDR2 SNEGSKA (reference sequence). Trimming removed 3 bases at V and 4 bases at J, with 12 bases between. In nucleotides, the CDR3 is TGCAGTGCTAGTATGCCCACTGGCTATGGCTACACCTTC. Amino acids: CSASMPTGYGYTF.

The genes are TRBV7-6 and TRBJ1-2; D is uncertain. CDR1 is SGHVS, CDR2 FNYEAQ, per germline. The CDR3 runs to 14 residues. Trimming removed 5 bases from V and 9 bases from J, with 19 bases in between. The CDR3 nucleotides read TGTGCCAGCAGCCCTGCCCAAGGAATGAATTGCTACACCTTC. Translating gives CASSPAQGMNCYTF.

The chain recombines TRBV10-3 with TRBJ2-5; 8 nucleotides line up with TRBD2. Per germline, CDR1 ENHRY and CDR2 SYGVKD. J lost 4 bases, V lost 5 bases, and 0 bases had no gene match. This CDR3 comprises 12 residues. This chain's CDR3 is CAISTSGETQYF. The CDR3 DNA reads as TGTGCCATCAGTACTAGCGGAGAGACCCAGTACTTC.

The gene calls are TRBV12-3 or TRBV12-4 and TRBJ2-2; 8 bases line up with TRBD2. Losses at the gene ends were 3 bases for V and 0 bases for J; bases not matched to a gene: 9. This CDR3 spans 18 amino acids. The CDR3 DNA is TGTGCCAGCAGTTTGATTAGCGGGGATACAACGAACACCGGGGAGCTGTTTTTT. Translated: CASSLISGDTTNTGELFF.

This clonotype was detected only a few times. The rearrangement uses TRBV29-1 and TRBJ2-5; D is unclear. Deletions cut 4 bases from V and 5 bases from J, with 14 bases between. This CDR3 region has 13 residues. CDR1 is SQVTM, CDR2 ANQGSEA, per germline. The chain's CDR3 is CSVVGGLRETQYF. The CDR3 bases are TGCAGCGTTGTGGGCGGCCTTAGGGAGACCCAGTACTTC.

V and J are TRBV5-5 and TRBJ1-4, with 8 bases fitting TRBD1. Germline CDR1 reads SGHKS; CDR2 reads YYEKEE (reference sequence). The CDR3 totals 14 residues. V shed 4 bases and J 8 bases; nucleotides not matched to a gene: 7. The CDR3 DNA reads TGTGCCAGCAGCCGGACAGGGCTTGGAGAAAAACTGTTTTTT. Protein: CASSRTGLGEKLFF. The variable domain in full, completed from reference TRBV5-5 and TRBJ1-4, reads DAGVTQSPTHLIKTRGQQVTLRCSPISGHKSVSWYQQVLGQGPQFIFQYYEKEERGRGNFPDRFSARQFPNYSSELNVNALLLGDSALYLCASSRTGLGEKLFFGSGTQLSVL.

This chain links TRBV30 with TRBJ2-1; D unresolved. This CDR3 has 13 amino acids. Per germline, CDR1 GTSNPN and CDR2 SVGIG (reference sequence). V gave up 5 bases and J gave up 2 bases, with 10 bases separating them. CDR3 in DNA: TGTGCCTGGGCCCGGAGTACCTACAATGAGCAGTTCTTC. Protein sequence: CAWARSTYNEQFF.

This clonotype showed up just a few times. The chain has TRBV29-1 and TRBJ2-7, with 9 bases identical to TRBD1. The germline CDR1 and CDR2 sequences are SQVTM and ANQGSEA. The trim removed 4 bases at V and 2 bases at J, leaving 6 bases unmatched. This CDR3 spans 14 amino acids. The CDR3 sequence: CSVGAGQGPYEQYF. CDR3 bases: TGCAGCGTTGGTGCGGGACAGGGACCCTACGAGCAGTACTTC.

This clonotype came up once. The chain has TRBV2 and TRBJ2-7; 9 nucleotides agree with TRBD1. V lost 4 bases and J lost 2; bases outside the gene matches: 9. There are 16 residues in the CDR3. CDR1 is SNHLY, CDR2 FYNNEI, per germline. CDR3 sequence: CASSGRPGQGPYEQYF. The CDR3 nucleotides read TGTGCCAGCAGTGGTAGACCGGGACAGGGACCCTACGAGCAGTACTTC. The full variable domain, in which reference TRBV2 and TRBJ2-7 provide the parts outside the CDR3, is EPEVTQTPSHQVTQMGQEVILRCVPISNHLYFYWYRQILGQKVEFLVSFYNNEISEKSEIFDDQFSVERPDGSNFTLKIRSTKLEDSAMYFCASSGRPGQGPYEQYFGPGTRLTVT.

The rearrangement joins TRBV7-9 to TRBJ1-1; perhaps TRBD1 as D (6 bases). The germline V gene has CDR1 SEHNR and CDR2 FQNEAQ (reference sequence). The CDR3 is made up of 15 amino acids. Trimming removed 2 bases at V and 4 bases at J, with 14 bases between. In DNA form, the CDR3 reads TGTGCCAGCAGCTTACGGGGGGGGGCGGCCACTGAAGCTTTCTTT. Its protein is CASSLRGGAATEAFF.

The J gene is TRBJ1-2, the V gene TRBV3-1, with a tentative D call TRBD1 (6 bases). The CDR3 sequence is 14 residues long. The V gene's germline CDR1 is LGHDT and CDR2 YNNKEL (reference sequence). V lost 3 bases to trimming and J lost 4 bases, with 12 bases between them. CDR3 loop: CASSQGKTGYGYTF. The CDR3 DNA follows: TGTGCCAGCAGCCAGGGGAAGACAGGCTATGGCTACACCTTC.

This clonotype was recorded a few times. The V call is TRBV7-9, the J call TRBJ1-1; 9 nucleotides match TRBD1. The CDR3 totals 16 residues. V lost 5 bases to trimming and J lost 1 base; unmatched junction nucleotides: 8. The germline V gene has CDR1 SEHNR and CDR2 FQNEAQ (reference sequence). The CDR3 sequence: CASSTHQTGGNTEAFF. CDR3 sequence (DNA): TGTGCCAGCAGCACACATCAGACAGGGGGGAACACTGAAGCTTTCTTT.